The 20 T cell receptor beta chains listed next were all sequenced from one sample in a study of shared clonotypes between healthy human individuals. TCRdb's table, derived via immunoSEQ multiplex PCR, lists solely in-frame clones and lacks some. Here the sample spans 560,000 or so clones, approximately 96% being singletons. CD45RO-negative, CCR7-positively selected cells formed the naive CD8 fraction, excluding terminally differentiated effector memory CD45RA+ cells. Source material: naive CD8+ T cells sorted from blood. All receptors derive from a woman under 40 in good health.

The CDR3 region has the DNA TGTGCCAGCAGCAAACCGGGACTGGGTCTCAATGAGCAGTTCTTC. Translated: CASSKPGLGLNEQFF. The chain uses TRBV13 and TRBJ2-1; TRBD2 is a possible D gene (6 bases). Germline V gene sequence: CDR1 PRHDT, CDR2 FYEKMQ (reference sequence). V lost 5 bases and J 6 bases, leaving 17 bases between the germline ends. The CDR3 covers 15 residues.

The gene calls are TRBV4-1 and TRBJ2-2; D might be TRBD2 (6 bases). CDR1 is MGHRA, CDR2 YSYEKL, per germline. Trimming left V 0 bases short and J 7 bases short, with 15 bases between. This CDR3 is built from 16 residues. The CDR3 sequence is CASSQDVGGGSGELFF. CDR3 in DNA: TGCGCCAGCAGCCAAGATGTCGGGGGAGGTAGCGGGGAGCTGTTTTTT.

V usage is TRBV20-1 and J usage is TRBJ2-1; D is ambiguous. This CDR3 is 11 amino acids long. Per the germline V gene, CDR1 is DFQATT and CDR2 is SNEGSKA (reference sequence). V was clipped by 0 bases and J by 9 bases, with 6 bases between them. The chain's CDR3 is CSARDTGEQFF. CDR3 in DNA: TGCAGTGCTAGAGATACTGGTGAGCAGTTCTTC.

Concerning this clone: The sample holds other DNA sequences that translate to the same CDR3. This chain links TRBV5-1 with TRBJ2-7, with D perhaps TRBD2 (6 bases). V shed 0 bases and J shed 4 bases, with 11 bases lying between them. Germline CDR1 SGHRS, CDR2 YFSETQ. The CDR3 is 14 residues long. CDR3 residues: CASSLGRGGYEQYF. For the CDR3, the DNA is TGCGCCAGCAGCTTGGGGCGGGGTGGGTACGAGCAGTACTTC.

The chain links TRBV4-1 to TRBJ2-3, with a possible D match to TRBD2 (6 bases). Germline V gene data show CDR1 as MGHRA and CDR2 as YSYEKL. Trimming removed 5 bases from V and 5 bases from J, with 14 bases in between. The CDR3 is 14 amino acids. In nucleotides, the CDR3 is TGCGCCAGCAGCACTACCGGGACTGGAGATACGCAGTATTTT. Translation: CASSTTGTGDTQYF.

The rearrangement links TRBV7-9 to TRBJ2-7; maybe TRBD1 (6 bases). This CDR3 spans 15 amino acids. Germline CDR1 SEHNR, CDR2 FQNEAQ (reference sequence). Trimming cost V 2 bases and J 3 bases, with 14 bases left between them. CDR3 amino acids: CASSLLADSNYEQYF. The CDR3 bases are TGTGCCAGCAGCTTACTTGCGGACAGCAACTACGAGCAGTACTTC.

The rearrangement joins TRBV5-5 to TRBJ1-5; no firm D call. The CDR3 loop spans 14 amino acids. Germline V lookup: CDR1 SGHKS, CDR2 YYEKEE (reference sequence). Trimming removed 0 bases from V and 6 bases from J, with 10 bases in between. CDR3 sequence reads: CASSLGGGSQPQHF. The DNA for the CDR3 is TGTGCCAGCAGCTTGGGAGGCGGGTCTCAGCCCCAGCATTTT.

The V call is TRBV6-1, the J call TRBJ2-7, with 7 bases that match TRBD1. The trim removed 6 bases at V and 2 bases at J, leaving 7 bases unmatched. Germline lookup yields CDR1 MNHNS and CDR2 SASEGT. This CDR3 is 14 amino acids long. Here the CDR3 reads CASRPGQPPYEQYF. The CDR3 DNA sequence: TGTGCCAGCAGACCGGGACAGCCTCCCTACGAGCAGTACTTC.

The chain uses TRBV28 and TRBJ2-7; 10 bases map to TRBD2. Per the germline V gene, CDR1 is MDHEN and CDR2 is SYDVKM. The CDR3 loop spans 15 amino acids. V lost 7 bases to trimming and J lost 3 bases; unmatched junction nucleotides: 9. This CDR3 reads CASISQGLALYEQYF. The DNA for the CDR3 is TGTGCCAGCATAAGCCAGGGACTAGCGCTCTACGAGCAGTACTTC. Complete variable domain (other parts from reference TRBV28 and TRBJ2-7): DVKVTQSSRYLVKRTGEKVFLECVQDMDHENMFWYRQDPGLGLRLIYFSYDVKMKEKGDIPEGYSVSREKKERFSLILESASTNQTSMYLCASISQGLALYEQYFGPGTRLTVT.

The CDR3 nucleotides read TGTGCCAGCAGCGATGGACTAGCGGATTCCTACGAGCAGTACTTC. This sequence encodes CASSDGLADSYEQYF. The chain uses TRBV6-1 and TRBJ2-7, with 10 nucleotides matching TRBD2. CDR3 length: 15 amino acids. J gave up 1 base and V 6 bases, and 6 bases lay outside the gene matches. Germline CDR1 MNHNS, CDR2 SASEGT.

The gene calls are TRBV5-4 and TRBJ2-5, with D perhaps matching TRBD1 or TRBD2 (6 bases each). Germline lookup yields CDR1 SGHNT and CDR2 YYREEE (reference sequence). The V end lost 4 bases, the J end lost 5 bases, and 15 bases lay between the germline ends. The CDR3 is made up of 14 amino acids. CDR3 protein: CASSVEGGVETQYF. CDR3 nucleotides: TGTGCCAGCAGCGTGGAGGGGGGCGTGGAGACCCAGTACTTC.

The V and J genes are TRBV2 and TRBJ2-7; D might be TRBD2 (5 bases). This CDR3 is 13 amino acids long. Germline loops: CDR1 SNHLY, CDR2 FYNNEI. The V gene lost 8 bases and the J gene lost 4 bases, with 15 bases spanning the gap. The CDR3 is CASGRLETYEQYF. For the CDR3, the DNA is TGTGCCAGCGGGAGACTGGAGACTTACGAGCAGTACTTC.

The chain links TRBV5-8 to TRBJ1-1; D not resolved. The V and J ends lost 0 bases and 6 bases respectively, with 6 bases between them. The CDR3 has 12 amino acids. Germline V gives CDR1 SGHTS, CDR2 YDEGEE. The CDR3 coding sequence is TGTGCCAGCAGCTTGGCCGTCTCTGAAGCTTTCTTT. Its protein product is CASSLAVSEAFF.

The J gene is TRBJ2-5, the V gene TRBV11-2; perhaps D is TRBD1 or TRBD2 (5 bases each). The J call may be in error: the DNA end matches TRBJ2-7 better. There are 17 residues in the CDR3. The germline gives CDR1 SGHAT, CDR2 FQNNGV. The CDR3 DNA reads TGTGCCAGCAGCTCCCCACCTGGGTCTTGGGACCCCTACGAGCAGTACTTC. As protein: CASSSPPGSWDPYEQYF.

V gene TRBV27 combines with J gene TRBJ2-7; 10 positions agree with TRBD1. CDR3 size: 16 residues. Germline V gene lookup returns CDR1 MNHEY and CDR2 SMNVEV (reference sequence). Trimming at V came to 0 bases and at J to 7 bases, leaving 9 bases not matched to a gene. CDR3 DNA: TGTGCCAGCAGTTTATCGGCCGGGACAGGGGTGGGAGAGCAGTACTTC. It is translated as CASSLSAGTGVGEQYF.

The chain joins TRBV5-6 to TRBJ1-2; TRBD1 agrees at 10 bases. With V trimmed by 1 base and J by 4 bases, 4 bases remained unmatched. CDR3 length equals 15 residues. Germline V gene data show CDR1 as SGHDT and CDR2 as YYEEEE. The CDR3 loop is CASSLRGQGFYGYTF. CDR3 nucleotide sequence: TGTGCCAGCAGCTTGAGGGGACAGGGGTTCTATGGCTACACCTTC.

The chain joins TRBV27 to TRBJ2-3; D might be TRBD1 (5 bases). The CDR3 totals 13 residues. V gave up 1 base and J gave up 9 bases, with 11 bases separating them. Germline V gene sequence: CDR1 MNHEY, CDR2 SMNVEV (reference sequence). The CDR3 sequence is CASSLFQGFTQYF. The DNA of the CDR3 is TGTGCCAGCAGTTTATTCCAGGGTTTCACGCAGTATTTT.

V is TRBV25-1 and J is TRBJ2-2, with no clear D. Trimming removed 2 bases at V and 1 base at J, with 5 bases between. The CDR3 is 14 amino acids. The germline CDR1 and CDR2 sequences are MGHDK and SYGVNS. CDR3 sequence: CASSEELNTGELFF. Written as DNA, the CDR3 is TGTGCCAGCAGTGAAGAACTGAACACCGGGGAGCTGTTTTTT.

This chain connects TRBV14 to TRBJ2-3; 13 positions agree with TRBD2. V was clipped by 8 bases and J by 4 bases; unmatched bases: 3. This CDR3 spans 14 amino acids. CDR1 SGHDN and CDR2 FVKESK come from the germline V gene. The CDR3 bases are TGTGCCAGCGGACTAGCGGGAGTTTCAGATACGCAGTATTTT. It yields the protein CASGLAGVSDTQYF.

The chain recombines TRBV29-1 with TRBJ2-7, with TRBD1 as a possible D gene (6 bases). The CDR3 has 14 residues. Trimming cost V 6 bases and J 4 bases, with 19 bases left between them. The germline V gene encodes CDR1 SQVTM and CDR2 ANQGSEA. CDR3 DNA sequence: TGCAGCGTATCACAGGGTTTGTTGCCGTACGAGCAGTACTTC. Translating it yields CSVSQGLLPYEQYF.